What follows are 24 T cell receptor beta chains derived from one specimen sequenced in a study of beta chain features in type 1 diabetes. Expressed TCRB transcripts were sequenced because the isolated RNA had all been reverse transcribed beforehand. The method was immunoSEQ multiplex PCR; TCRdb's version includes in-frame clones alone and lacks a portion of them. The sample contains more than 50,000 clones, around three fifths of which appear only once. Sequences were obtained from Tregs from blood. Receptors were obtained from a woman aged 18-30 years in good health.

V is TRBV6-1 and J is TRBJ2-1, with a weak D call TRBD2 (5 bases). The CDR3 spans 14 residues. V shed 2 bases and J shed 5 bases, with 10 bases lying between them. Looked up from germline, CDR1 is MNHNS and CDR2 is SASEGT. CDR3 DNA: TGTGCCAGCAGTGAAAGGGCGGAGGACAATGAGCAGTTCTTC. Translating it yields CASSERAEDNEQFF.

The chain combines TRBV14 with TRBJ1-1; 8 positions match TRBD1. Germline CDR1 is SGHDN and CDR2 is FVKESK. V shed 5 bases and J 5 bases; nucleotides not matched to a gene: 7. The length of the CDR3 is 14 residues. CDR3: CASSGRTGTTEAFF. The CDR3 coding sequence is TGTGCCAGCAGCGGACGGACAGGGACGACTGAAGCTTTCTTT.

This sequence joins TRBV6-6 and TRBJ2-1; 11 bases map to TRBD2. Per the germline V gene, CDR1 is MNHNY and CDR2 is SVGAGI (reference sequence). The CDR3 spans 16 residues. V gave up 2 bases and J gave up 4 bases; unmatched junction bases: 4. The CDR3 DNA reads TGTGCCAGCAGTTACGGGACTAGCGGAGCTTACAATGAGCAGTTCTTC. Encoded protein: CASSYGTSGAYNEQFF.

The rearrangement uses TRBV5-1 and TRBJ2-2; 13 bases match TRBD2. CDR3 length: 18 amino acids. Per germline, CDR1 SGHRS and CDR2 YFSETQ. V shed 4 bases and J 7 bases; nucleotides not matched to a gene: 13. CDR3 sequence (DNA): TGCGCCAGCAGCCCCCGGACTAGCGGGGGCCTACGGGTCGGGGAGCTGTTTTTT. This encodes CASSPRTSGGLRVGELFF.

The chain employs TRBV5-1 and TRBJ1-5; D not resolved. V was trimmed by 0 bases and J by 4 bases, leaving 5 bases between them. The CDR3 runs to 13 residues. CDR1 is SGHRS and CDR2 is YFSETQ in the germline V gene. The CDR3 protein is CASSLAVNQPQHF. Written as DNA, the CDR3 is TGCGCCAGCAGCTTGGCGGTTAATCAGCCCCAGCATTTT.

Here the CDR3 reads CASSESRNTGELFF. CDR3 DNA: TGTGCCAGCAGTGAGAGTCGAAACACCGGGGAGCTGTTTTTT. This chain uses TRBV6-1 with TRBJ2-2, with D hard to call. V lost 3 bases to trimming and J lost 2 bases, with 7 bases between them. The CDR3 runs to 14 residues. Germline values: CDR1 MNHNS, CDR2 SASEGT.

CDR3 nucleotides: TGCGCCAGCAGCTTGGGCGGGAGGGCGTACGAGCAGTACTTC. It translates to CASSLGGRAYEQYF. This chain links TRBV5-1 with TRBJ2-5, with 9 bases that match TRBD2. The assigned J gene may be wrong: the sequence end matches TRBJ2-7 better. Germline CDR1 and CDR2: SGHRS and YFSETQ. This CDR3 contains 14 residues.

The chain couples TRBV6-1 to TRBJ1-1; 8 nucleotides line up with TRBD1. Germline loops: CDR1 MNHNS, CDR2 SASEGT. After removal of 1 base from V and 1 base from J, the junction contained 8 bases not matched to a gene. The CDR3 sequence is 17 residues long. Here the CDR3 reads CASSEEGWGTGNTEAFF. In DNA, the CDR3 is TGTGCCAGCAGTGAAGAGGGATGGGGGACAGGGAACACTGAAGCTTTCTTT.

This chain connects TRBV6-1 to TRBJ2-1, with D perhaps matching TRBD1 (6 bases). Germline loops: CDR1 MNHNS, CDR2 SASEGT. Trimming stripped 10 bases from V and 4 bases from J, with 20 bases between. The CDR3 loop spans 15 amino acids. CDR3 bases: TGTGCCACCCCCCCCTCGGGACAAAGGTACAATGAGCAGTTCTTC. It translates to CATPPSGQRYNEQFF.

The V call is TRBV5-5, the J call TRBJ2-2; D is possibly TRBD1 (6 bases). This CDR3 region has 15 residues. Germline V lookup: CDR1 SGHKS, CDR2 YYEKEE (reference sequence). Between the trimmed V and J ends, which lost 4 bases and 0 bases, there was a span of 10 bases. CDR3 DNA: TGTGCCAGCAGCGGACAGATTACGAACACCGGGGAGCTGTTTTTT. It yields the protein CASSGQITNTGELFF.

Worth noting for this clone: The sample carries other DNA sequences with the same CDR3. The chain links TRBV6-5 to TRBJ1-2, with 9 bases aligning to TRBD1. Germline values: CDR1 MNHEY, CDR2 SVGAGI. V gave up 0 bases and J gave up 5 bases; unmatched junction bases: 1. CDR3 length equals 14 residues. CDR3 region: CASSYSGQGYGYTF. CDR3 nucleotides: TGTGCCAGCAGTTACTCGGGACAGGGTTATGGCTACACCTTC.

The chain joins TRBV11-1 to TRBJ2-7; D possibly corresponds to TRBD1 (5 bases). Trimming cost V 1 base and J 2 bases, with 15 bases left between them. The CDR3 contains 16 residues. The germline V gene has CDR1 SGHAT and CDR2 FQDESV (reference sequence). The CDR3 loop is CASSLEGQRETYEQYF. CDR3 nucleotide sequence: TGTGCCAGCAGCTTAGAGGGGCAGAGAGAGACCTACGAGCAGTACTTC.

J is TRBJ1-2 and V is TRBV4-3, with D perhaps matching TRBD1 (5 bases). V gave up 0 bases and J gave up 4 bases, with 12 bases separating them. Germline V CDR1 and CDR2: LGHNA, YSLEER. The CDR3 loop spans 15 amino acids. Here the CDR3 reads CASSQERGILYGYTF. The CDR3 bases are TGCGCCAGCAGCCAAGAAAGGGGAATCCTCTATGGCTACACCTTC.

This chain connects TRBV9 to TRBJ2-5; possibly TRBD2 for D (5 bases). This CDR3 region has 16 residues. V lost 0 bases to trimming and J lost 5 bases, with 17 bases between them. Germline assignment: CDR1 SGDLS and CDR2 YYNGEE. The CDR3 nucleotides are TGTGCCAGCAGCGTAGGTAGTCGGCGGTCGGGGGAGACCCAGTACTTC. Amino acid sequence: CASSVGSRRSGETQYF.

CDR3 protein: CAISPSTDTQYF. CDR3 DNA sequence: TGTGCCATCAGTCCTAGCACAGATACGCAGTATTTT. J is TRBJ2-3 and V is TRBV10-3, with D uncertain. Per germline, CDR1 ENHRY and CDR2 SYGVKD. CDR3 length equals 12 residues. V was pared by 5 bases and J by 0 bases, with 3 bases between.

In this sample, this clone turned up a few times. The CDR3: CASSYLGAMGEQYF. In DNA form, the CDR3 reads TGTGCCAGCAGTTATTTGGGGGCAATGGGCGAGCAGTACTTC. The V and J genes are TRBV6-6 and TRBJ2-7; D is possibly TRBD1 (6 bases). In germline, CDR1 is MNHNY, CDR2 SVGAGI (reference sequence). The ends were cut back, 3 bases at V and 6 bases at J, with 15 bases in the middle. The CDR3 length is 14 residues.

The genes are TRBV4-3 and TRBJ2-2; 9 nucleotides align to TRBD1. In germline, CDR1 is LGHNA, CDR2 YSLEER. The length of the CDR3 is 18 residues. The V segment lost 2 bases and the J segment 5 bases; nucleotides outside the gene matches: 12. CDR3 residues: CASSQSPGTGYNTGELFF. The CDR3 bases are TGCGCCAGCAGCCAAAGTCCCGGGACAGGGTACAATACCGGGGAGCTGTTTTTT.

This sequence joins TRBV5-1 and TRBJ2-1; 11 bases fit TRBD2. This CDR3 is 15 amino acids long. Per germline, CDR1 SGHRS and CDR2 YFSETQ. Unmatched junction bases numbered 7, after V lost 6 bases and J lost 5 bases. CDR3 nucleotide sequence: TGCGCCAGCACCGATATAGCGGGGGGGAACAATGAGCAGTTCTTC. It encodes CASTDIAGGNNEQFF.

V usage is TRBV19 and J usage is TRBJ2-3, with D possibly TRBD1 on 6 matching bases. Trimming took 5 bases from V and 2 from J, leaving 11 bases between them. The CDR3 is 14 amino acids. The germline V gene has CDR1 LNHDA and CDR2 SQIVND (reference sequence). CDR3 amino acids: CASSLGAPTDTQYF. CDR3 bases: TGTGCCAGTAGTCTGGGGGCTCCCACAGATACGCAGTATTTT.

This sequence joins TRBV4-3 and TRBJ2-3, with D possibly TRBD2 on 7 matching bases. V lost 0 bases to trimming and J lost 3 bases, with 13 bases between them. Germline-derived CDR1 and CDR2 are LGHNA and YSLEER. The CDR3 runs to 16 residues. The CDR3: CASSQDGGGRTDTQYF. In DNA, the CDR3 is TGCGCCAGCAGCCAAGATGGGGGGGGCAGGACAGATACGCAGTATTTT.

With respect to this clone: At the DNA level, this CDR3 is encoded by other sequences in the same sample as well. CDR3 DNA sequence: TGTGCCAGCAGCCTAACGGGGGGGCCGGCGGGGGGGACCCAGTACTTC. Translating gives CASSLTGGPAGGTQYF. V is TRBV7-2 and J is TRBJ2-5, with 8 bases fitting TRBD2. V lost 5 bases, J lost 7 bases, and 15 bases stayed unmatched. The CDR3 runs to 16 residues. In germline, CDR1 is SGHTA, CDR2 FQGNSA.

This clone has only a few counts. The V and J genes are TRBV6-1 and TRBJ1-1, with D tentatively TRBD1 (6 bases). The CDR3 loop spans 13 amino acids. Between the trimmed V and J ends, which lost 5 bases and 4 bases, there was a span of 11 bases. Germline-derived CDR1 and CDR2 are MNHNS and SASEGT. DNA for the CDR3: TGTGCCAGCAGTCCTACAGGGCCCACTGAAGCTTTCTTT. Protein sequence: CASSPTGPTEAFF.

Worth noting for this clone: It is likely a read error, because the conserved phenylalanine at the end of the CDR3 is missing. This chain joins TRBV6-1 and TRBJ1-2; 8 nucleotides agree with TRBD1. CDR3 length: 14 amino acids. Trimming removed 2 bases from V and 6 bases from J; junction bases left unmatched: 5. Germline V lookup: CDR1 MNHNS, CDR2 SASEGT. The CDR3 loop is CASSESGGVNGYTL. Here the CDR3 DNA reads TGTGCCAGCAGTGAATCAGGGGGCGTCAATGGCTACACCCTC.

This clone is medium-sized by share. The rearrangement joins TRBV15 to TRBJ1-5; D not resolved. The CDR3 is made up of 16 amino acids. Trimming took 0 bases from V and 4 from J, leaving 13 bases between them. In germline, CDR1 is LNHNV, CDR2 YYDKDF (reference sequence). This CDR3 reads CATSRDLGRLNQPQHF. Written as DNA, the CDR3 is TGTGCCACCAGCAGAGATCTCGGCAGACTTAATCAGCCCCAGCATTTT.